This T cell receptor beta chain was identified in a study of blood T cell repertoires in COVID-19. The assay was immunoSEQ multiplex PCR, and TCRdb's table has in-frame clones only and misses some. This table holds about 170,000 clones, around four fifths found once. This CDR3 is 15 amino acids long. From germline, CDR1 is LGHNA and CDR2 YSLEER. The junction had 3 bases not matched to a gene; V was cut back by 4 bases and J by 0 bases. The sequence came from a woman at least 80 years old with acute or convalescent COVID-19. The rearrangement joins TRBV4-3 to TRBJ2-1; TRBD2 agrees at 7 bases. Material for sequencing was peripheral blood. CDR3 amino acids: CASSPSGNSYNEQFF. CDR3 coding DNA: TGCGCCAGCAGCCCCAGCGGGAACTCCTACAATGAGCAGTTCTTC.